Listed below are T cell receptor beta chains from one sample, sequenced in a study of control samples from healthy donors and cancer patients. Clones were read by immunoSEQ multiplex PCR, and TCRdb kept only the in-frame ones, dropping some. The table includes 110,000 or so clones, about 90% detected once. The sample taken for sequencing was blood. The receptors stem from a man aged 45-65 years in good health. The CDR3 runs from the conserved cysteine through the conserved F or W. D genes are given only for firm matches. Clone size is shown for a subset of rows, as once, few, many or a class of expanded clone.

CDR3nt	CDR3aa	d_gene	abundance	v_gene	j_gene
TGTGCCAGCAGCGCAGGGGGCGGCGAGCAGTACTTC	CASSAGGGEQYF	TRBD1	-	TRBV7-2	TRBJ2-7
TGCGCCAGCAGCCGTGTAGCGGGGGGGCCTGGGGACAATGAGCAGTTCTTC	CASSRVAGGPGDNEQFF	TRBD2	-	TRBV4-3	TRBJ2-1
TGTGCCAGCAGTTTGGGACAGGGGCGGAACACTGAAGCTTTCTTT	CASSLGQGRNTEAFF	TRBD1	-	TRBV27	TRBJ1-1
TGTGCCAGCAGCTTAGGACAGGGTTCCGGGGCCAACGTCCTGACTTTC	CASSLGQGSGANVLTF	TRBD1	once	TRBV5-5	TRBJ2-6
TGCGCCAGCAGCCACGGGACGCCAACGGGTTACGAGCAGTACTTC	CASSHGTPTGYEQYF	-	-	TRBV5-1	TRBJ2-7
TGTGCCAGCAGTTCAAACAGGGGCCCGCAGGAGACCCAGTACTTC	CASSSNRGPQETQYF	TRBD1	-	TRBV28	TRBJ2-5
TGTGCCAGCACGGGTAGTACCTACGAGCAGTACTTC	CASTGSTYEQYF	-	-	TRBV21-1	TRBJ2-7
TGTGCCAGCAGTTACTCGATGGGCAACCGCTATGGCTACACCTTC	CASSYSMGNRYGYTF	-	-	TRBV6-5	TRBJ1-2
TGTGCCAGTAGTATAGAACAGTTCTATGGCTACACCTTC	CASSIEQFYGYTF	-	few	TRBV19	TRBJ1-2
TGTGCCAGCAGCCAAGACCCTATCTCCGGGGCCCTCCACTTT	CASSQDPISGALHF	-	-	TRBV3-1/TRBV3-2	TRBJ1-6
TGCGCCAGCAGCTTCTTTGGACAGGGGGTAAATGAAAAACTGTTTTTT	CASSFFGQGVNEKLFF	TRBD1	-	TRBV5-1	TRBJ1-4
TGTGCCATCGGACCGGGACAGGTCGCCCCAGCGAACACCGGGGAGCTGTTTTTT	CAIGPGQVAPANTGELFF	TRBD1	-	TRBV10-3	TRBJ2-2
TGTGCCAGCAGTCTAAGAGGGAACGGGGAAGCCAAAAACATTCAGTACTTC	CASSLRGNGEAKNIQYF	-	-	TRBV27	TRBJ2-4
TGCGCCAGCAGCCAAGAATGGCGGGGCACAGATACGCAGTATTTT	CASSQEWRGTDTQYF	-	-	TRBV4-3	TRBJ2-3
TGTGCCAGCAGCCCCCAAGGCGGCATCACAGATACGCAGTATTTT	CASSPQGGITDTQYF	-	-	TRBV7-2	TRBJ2-3
TGTGCCAGCACCTTCGCCGGGACACCCGTCTACGAGCAGTACTTC	CASTFAGTPVYEQYF	-	-	TRBV27	TRBJ2-7
TGTGCCAGCCTAGGGACTCTTGACACTGAAGCTTTCTTT	CASLGTLDTEAFF	-	-	TRBV6-5	TRBJ1-1
TGTGCCATAGGGACAGGCCCATCCAACGAGCAGTACTTC	CAIGTGPSNEQYF	TRBD1	few	TRBV10-3	TRBJ2-7
TGTGCCAGCAGTTACCCCAGCAGGGGCAGATCTGGGGCCAACGTCCTGACTTTC	CASSYPSRGRSGANVLTF	-	-	TRBV6-2/TRBV6-3	TRBJ2-6
TGTGCCAGCTCACCGGGACTAGTCTCCTACGAGCAGTACTTC	CASSPGLVSYEQYF	TRBD2	-	TRBV18	TRBJ2-7
TGTGCCAGCAGTTTAAGGGGGCAAGGGAACTATGGCTACACCTTC	CASSLRGQGNYGYTF	TRBD1	-	TRBV27	TRBJ1-2
TGTGCCAGCTGGACGTACGGAAACACCATATATTTT	CASWTYGNTIYF	-	once	TRBV6-5	TRBJ1-3
TGTGCCAGCAGCACCGGACAGACGAACACTGAAGCTTTCTTT	CASSTGQTNTEAFF	-	-	TRBV7-2	TRBJ1-1
TGCGCCAGCACCTCGATGGGCGGGACATCGAACACTGAAGCTTTCTTT	CASTSMGGTSNTEAFF	-	-	TRBV10-2	TRBJ1-1
TGTGCCACCCGGCAGAGGGATCGGGGCGGGGAGCTGTTTTTT	CATRQRDRGGELFF	-	-	TRBV15	TRBJ2-2
TGCAGCGCTGGTTCAGGGGGGTATGGGGACGAGCAGTACTTC	CSAGSGGYGDEQYF	-	-	TRBV29-1	TRBJ2-7
TGTGCCAGCAGCTTATCCGGATCTGGAAACACCATATATTTT	CASSLSGSGNTIYF	-	-	TRBV11-2	TRBJ1-3
TGTGCCAGTAGTGGTCCAGGACAGGGGTTAGGTGGCTACACCTTC	CASSGPGQGLGGYTF	TRBD1	-	TRBV19	TRBJ1-2
TGTGCCAGCAGCAGGGACAGGTCCTACGAGCAGTACTTC	CASSRDRSYEQYF	TRBD1	-	TRBV5-4	TRBJ2-7
TGCGCCAGCAGCCAAGAACGCAGGTCAACCTACAATGAGCAGTTCTTC	CASSQERRSTYNEQFF	-	-	TRBV4-3	TRBJ2-1
TGTGCCAGTAGCGGGGGGCAGGGGAGCACTGAAGCTTTCTTT	CASSGGQGSTEAFF	-	-	TRBV19	TRBJ1-1
TGTGCCAGCAGTTTATTAGGAGCGGGGGCCGATCAGCCCCAGCATTTT	CASSLLGAGADQPQHF	-	-	TRBV27	TRBJ1-5
TGTGCCAGTAGTCGTCGGGACGGGAACACTGAAGCTTTCTTT	CASSRRDGNTEAFF	-	-	TRBV19	TRBJ1-1
TGTGCCACCAGTGATTTGGTGGACAATCGAGAGACCCAGTACTTC	CATSDLVDNRETQYF	-	-	TRBV24-1	TRBJ2-5
TGTGCCAGCAGCTTGGAGGGGGTCGTAGTTCAGCCCCAGCATTTT	CASSLEGVVVQPQHF	-	-	TRBV5-5	TRBJ1-5
TGTGCCAGTAGTTCTGTACCGATCTATGGCTACACCTTC	CASSSVPIYGYTF	-	-	TRBV19	TRBJ1-2
TGTGCCTGGAGTGTAAAGGGAGCCGGAGGGGCTTTCTTT	CAWSVKGAGGAFF	-	-	TRBV30	TRBJ1-1
TGCAGTGCTAGTCAAGGGGAGAACACCGGGGAGCTGTTTTTT	CSASQGENTGELFF	-	-	TRBV20-1	TRBJ2-2
TGTGCCAGCAGTCCCCTCCGGCAGGGGGCCGAGCAGTACTTC	CASSPLRQGAEQYF	TRBD1	-	TRBV27	TRBJ2-7
TGTGCCAGCAGTTACTCGATGACAGGGGCCTCCTACGAGCAGTACTTC	CASSYSMTGASYEQYF	TRBD1	-	TRBV6-5	TRBJ2-7
TGTGCCAGCAGCCCTCAGCCAGGGGGGAACACTGAAGCTTTCTTT	CASSPQPGGNTEAFF	TRBD1	once	TRBV3-1/TRBV3-2	TRBJ1-1
TGTGCCAGCAGCCTACAGGGGGCAGCTAATGAAAAACTGTTTTTT	CASSLQGAANEKLFF	TRBD1	-	TRBV6-5	TRBJ1-4
TGTGCCAGCAGCTTGCGAGTAGGCTCCACAGATACGCAGTATTTT	CASSLRVGSTDTQYF	-	-	TRBV5-5	TRBJ2-3
TGTGCCAGCAGTTACTCGATTGAAGGGAGTAGCACTGAAGCTTTCTTT	CASSYSIEGSSTEAFF	-	-	TRBV6-6	TRBJ1-1
TGTGCCAGCAGCGTAGGGTCCTCAGGGGGGGATGAAAAACTGTTTTTT	CASSVGSSGGDEKLFF	TRBD1	-	TRBV9	TRBJ1-4
TGTGCCAGCAGTTATAGCGGGGTGACAGATACGCAGTATTTT	CASSYSGVTDTQYF	TRBD2	-	TRBV27	TRBJ2-3